Listed below are T cell receptor beta chains from one sample, sequenced in a study of Ad26.COV2.S vaccination and SARS-CoV-2 variants. The protocol was immunoSEQ multiplex PCR, while the TCRdb copy is restricted to in-frame clones and leaves out a portion. The top ten clones hold approximately 1.5% of a sample with about 680,000 clones, roughly nine tenths of them seen once. The sample was peripheral blood, taken in a trial of Ad26.COV2.S vaccine versus placebo. The receptor source for this set is a person between 18 and 60 years old who received the Ad26.COV2.S COVID-19 vaccine or a placebo. CDR3s include the opening cysteine and the closing phenylalanine or tryptophan. The D gene is left open where the match is weak. Clone size is stated in some rows and not others, as once, few, many or a class when expanded.

d_gene | j_gene | abundance | v_gene | CDR3aa | CDR3nt
. | TRBJ2-1 | once | TRBV5-1 | CASSTGTLSYNEQFF | TGCGCCAGCAGCACCGGGACTCTCTCCTACAATGAGCAGTTCTTC
. | TRBJ2-1 | once | TRBV7-2 | CASSLSSGTYNEQFF | TGTGCCAGCAGCTTATCGTCGGGAACGTACAATGAGCAGTTCTTC
. | TRBJ2-4 | . | TRBV14 | CASSQGNIQYF | TGTGCCAGCAGCCAAGGAAACATTCAGTACTTC
TRBD2 | TRBJ2-5 | once | TRBV5-1 | CASSLVAGNQETQYF | TGCGCCAGCAGCTTGGTAGCGGGAAACCAAGAGACCCAGTACTTC
. | TRBJ2-1 | . | TRBV12-5 | CASGFTLKGQLINEQFF | TGTGCTAGTGGTTTCACCTTAAAGGGACAATTAATTAATGAGCAGTTCTTC
TRBD1 | TRBJ1-5 | . | TRBV6-5 | CASRQQGTQPQHF | TGTGCCAGCAGGCAACAGGGGACCCAGCCCCAGCATTTT
TRBD1 | TRBJ2-3 | . | TRBV2 | CASRRGTASTDTQYF | TGTGCCAGCCGACGAGGGACAGCTAGCACAGATACGCAGTATTTT
. | TRBJ2-7 | . | TRBV18 | CASSPPADSYEQYF | TGTGCCAGCTCACCTCCGGCAGACTCCTACGAGCAGTACTTC
. | TRBJ1-4 | . | TRBV4-3 | CASSHPGNEKLFF | TGCGCCAGCAGCCACCCAGGGAATGAAAAACTGTTTTTT
. | TRBJ2-1 | . | TRBV5-1 | CASSLVAGVSYNEQFF | TGCGCCAGCAGCTTGGTGGCAGGGGTCTCCTACAATGAGCAGTTCTTC
. | TRBJ1-2 | . | TRBV18 | CASSPRGLQVLYGYTF | TGTGCCAGCTCACCGCGCGGGCTACAGGTCCTCTATGGCTACACCTTC
TRBD1 | TRBJ1-4 | . | TRBV19 | CATRDSERINEKLFF | TGTGCCACCCGGGACAGCGAACGTATTAATGAAAAACTGTTTTTT
TRBD1 | TRBJ1-1 | . | TRBV7-9 | CASSLQTGGYTEAFF | TGTGCCAGCAGCCTCCAGACAGGGGGGTACACTGAAGCTTTCTTT
TRBD2 | TRBJ2-7 | . | TRBV10-1 | CASSAGLANEQYF | TGCGCCAGCAGTGCGGGACTAGCGAACGAGCAGTACTTC
TRBD1 | TRBJ1-3 | few | TRBV7-2 | CASSPGTGTGNTIYF | TGTGCCAGCAGCCCCGGGACAGGGACTGGAAACACCATATATTTT
. | TRBJ1-2 | . | TRBV6-5 | CASSYRGSGYTF | TGTGCCAGCAGTTACCGGGGGTCTGGCTACACCTTC
TRBD1 | TRBJ2-7 | . | TRBV3-1/TRBV3-2 | CASSLKGGQGASEQYF | TGTGCCAGCAGCCTCAAGGGGGGACAGGGGGCGAGCGAGCAGTACTTC
. | TRBJ1-3 | . | TRBV7-9 | CASSLVGGTTSRNTIYF | TGTGCCAGCAGCTTAGTGGGGGGTACGACTAGTAGAAACACCATATATTTT
TRBD1 | TRBJ1-3 | . | TRBV9 | CASSPPGQGGGNTIYF | TGTGCCAGCAGCCCCCCGGGACAGGGAGGTGGAAACACCATATATTTT
. | TRBJ1-3 | . | TRBV5-1 | CASSLALGASGNTIYF | TGCGCCAGCAGCTTGGCCTTGGGGGCATCTGGAAACACCATATATTTT
TRBD1 | TRBJ1-1 | once | TRBV29-1 | CSAVVGQGNTEAFF | TGCAGCGCTGTTGTGGGACAGGGGAACACTGAAGCTTTCTTT
TRBD1 | TRBJ2-1 | . | TRBV7-9 | CASSSTGNHNEQFF | TGTGCCAGCAGCTCGACAGGGAACCACAATGAGCAGTTCTTC
. | TRBJ2-7 | . | TRBV10-3 | CAISDVAEQYF | TGTGCCATCAGTGATGTGGCCGAGCAGTACTTC
. | TRBJ2-1 | . | TRBV3-1/TRBV3-2 | CASSRVLEYNEQFF | TGTGCCAGCAGCCGCGTGCTAGAATACAATGAGCAGTTCTTC
. | TRBJ1-2 | . | TRBV5-4 | CASSDVSLVNGGYTF | TGTGCCAGCAGCGACGTCTCCCTAGTCAATGGTGGCTACACCTTC
TRBD2 | TRBJ2-7 | . | TRBV2 | CASSELGLAGDEQYF | TGTGCCAGCAGTGAACTTGGACTAGCGGGAGACGAGCAGTACTTC